This T cell receptor (beta chain) was captured in a study of beta chain features in type 1 diabetes. Study outcomes and limitations: Possible PCR preference for shorter templates applied equally to patients and controls. Moderate yet significant TCRB CDR3 shortening was seen in Type 1 diabetes patients in all four CD4+ subsets.

This CDR3 contains 14 residues. Trimming shortened V by 0 bases and J by 5 bases, and 8 bases separated the two germline ends. CDR1 LGHNA and CDR2 YNFKEQ come from the germline V gene. Reverse transcribing all isolated RNA meant expressed TCRB transcripts were sequenced. The repertoire was sequenced with immunoSEQ multiplex PCR; TCRdb's copy has only in-frame clones and lacks some. Here the sample spans hundreds of thousands of clones, over 9.5% being singletons. Regarding this clone: What it binds is not known.

The sequence was collected from a woman younger than 30 with type 1 diabetes. Sample: naive CD4+ T cells from blood. The chain joins TRBV4-2 to TRBJ1-5; a weak D match, TRBD1 (5 bases). This CDR3 is CASSQDRGDQPQHF. In nucleotides, the CDR3 is TGTGCCAGCAGCCAAGATCGGGGGGATCAGCCCCAGCATTTT.